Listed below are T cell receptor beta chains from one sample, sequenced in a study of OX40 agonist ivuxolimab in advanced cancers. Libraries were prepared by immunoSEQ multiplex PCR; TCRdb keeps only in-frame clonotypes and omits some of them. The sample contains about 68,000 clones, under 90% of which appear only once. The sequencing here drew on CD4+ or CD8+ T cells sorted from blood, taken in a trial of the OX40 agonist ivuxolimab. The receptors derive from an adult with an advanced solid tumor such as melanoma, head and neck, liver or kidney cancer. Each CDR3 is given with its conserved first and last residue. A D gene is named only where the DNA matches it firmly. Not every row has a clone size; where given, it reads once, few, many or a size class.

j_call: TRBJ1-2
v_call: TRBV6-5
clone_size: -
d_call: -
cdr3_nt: TGTGCCAGCAGTTACTCTTCCTTTCCTAGTGGTGGCTACACCTTC
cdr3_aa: CASSYSSFPSGGYTF

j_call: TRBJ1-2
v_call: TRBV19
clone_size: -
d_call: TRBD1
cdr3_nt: TGTGCCAGTAGTTCGGCGGACAGGGTTTATGGCTACACCTTC
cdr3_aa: CASSSADRVYGYTF

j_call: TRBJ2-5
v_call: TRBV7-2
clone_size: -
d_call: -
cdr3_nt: TGTGCCAGCAGCTTAGCGTACCCCAGAGGGGAGACCCAGTACTTC
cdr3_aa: CASSLAYPRGETQYF

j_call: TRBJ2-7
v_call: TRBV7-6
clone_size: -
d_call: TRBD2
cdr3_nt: TGTGCCAGCGGGGGGGGGAACGAGCAGTACTTC
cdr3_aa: CASGGGNEQYF

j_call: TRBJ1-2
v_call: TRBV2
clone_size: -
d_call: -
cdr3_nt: TGTGCCAGCAGTGAAGCCGCCGGGGACTATGGCTACACCTTC
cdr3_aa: CASSEAAGDYGYTF

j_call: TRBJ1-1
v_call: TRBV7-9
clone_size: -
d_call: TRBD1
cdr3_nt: TGTGCCAGCCAGAGACAGGGGACTGAAGCTTTCTTT
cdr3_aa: CASQRQGTEAFF

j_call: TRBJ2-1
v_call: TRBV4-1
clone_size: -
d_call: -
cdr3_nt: TGCGCCAGCAGGGGGATAACTAGTACCAACAATGAGCAGTTCTTC
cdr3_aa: CASRGITSTNNEQFF

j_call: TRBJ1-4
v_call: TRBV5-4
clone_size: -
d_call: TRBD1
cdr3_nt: TGTGCCAGCAGCTTTGGAGGGGGCAGCGCAACTAATGAAAAACTGTTTTTT
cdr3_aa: CASSFGGGSATNEKLFF

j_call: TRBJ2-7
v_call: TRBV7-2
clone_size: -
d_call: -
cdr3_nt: TGTGCCAGCAGCAACGACGGCTACGAGCAGTACTTC
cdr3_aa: CASSNDGYEQYF

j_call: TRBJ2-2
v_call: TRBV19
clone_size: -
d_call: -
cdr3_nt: TGTGCCAGTACCCAAATATCGGAGGCCGGGGAGCTGTTTTTT
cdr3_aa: CASTQISEAGELFF

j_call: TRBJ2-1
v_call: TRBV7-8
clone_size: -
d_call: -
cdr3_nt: TGTGCCAGCAGCAAGACAGGTGAGCAGTTCTTC
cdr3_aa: CASSKTGEQFF

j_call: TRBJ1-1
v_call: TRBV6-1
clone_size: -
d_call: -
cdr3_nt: TGTGCCAGCAGTATCAGGTGGAACACTGAAGCTTTCTTT
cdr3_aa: CASSIRWNTEAFF

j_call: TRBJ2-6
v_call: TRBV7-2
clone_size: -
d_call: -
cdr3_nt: TGTGCCAGCAGCTTAACATCCGGGGCCAACGTCCTGACTTTC
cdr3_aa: CASSLTSGANVLTF

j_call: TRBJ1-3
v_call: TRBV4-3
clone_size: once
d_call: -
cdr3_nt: TGCGCCAGCAGCCAAGATTCAACGCCCTTCTCTGGAAACACCATATATTTT
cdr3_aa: CASSQDSTPFSGNTIYF

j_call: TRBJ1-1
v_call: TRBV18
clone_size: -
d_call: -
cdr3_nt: TGTGCCAGCTCACCATCCTCAGGGGCTACTGAAGCTTTCTTT
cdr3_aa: CASSPSSGATEAFF

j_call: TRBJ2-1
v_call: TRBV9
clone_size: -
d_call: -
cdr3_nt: TGTGCCAGCAGCCCGAGAGGGGGGGGGCCCCGCAATGAGCAGTTCTTC
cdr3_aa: CASSPRGGGPRNEQFF

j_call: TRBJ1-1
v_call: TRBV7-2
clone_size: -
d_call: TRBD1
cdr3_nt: TGTGCCAGCAGCTCTAGACAGGGGGCGAGCGCTGAAGCTTTCTTT
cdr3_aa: CASSSRQGASAEAFF

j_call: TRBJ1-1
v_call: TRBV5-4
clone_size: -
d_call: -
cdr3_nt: TGTGCCAGCAGCCGTATACCCAGGGTGGGGAACACTGAAGCTTTCTTT
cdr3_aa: CASSRIPRVGNTEAFF